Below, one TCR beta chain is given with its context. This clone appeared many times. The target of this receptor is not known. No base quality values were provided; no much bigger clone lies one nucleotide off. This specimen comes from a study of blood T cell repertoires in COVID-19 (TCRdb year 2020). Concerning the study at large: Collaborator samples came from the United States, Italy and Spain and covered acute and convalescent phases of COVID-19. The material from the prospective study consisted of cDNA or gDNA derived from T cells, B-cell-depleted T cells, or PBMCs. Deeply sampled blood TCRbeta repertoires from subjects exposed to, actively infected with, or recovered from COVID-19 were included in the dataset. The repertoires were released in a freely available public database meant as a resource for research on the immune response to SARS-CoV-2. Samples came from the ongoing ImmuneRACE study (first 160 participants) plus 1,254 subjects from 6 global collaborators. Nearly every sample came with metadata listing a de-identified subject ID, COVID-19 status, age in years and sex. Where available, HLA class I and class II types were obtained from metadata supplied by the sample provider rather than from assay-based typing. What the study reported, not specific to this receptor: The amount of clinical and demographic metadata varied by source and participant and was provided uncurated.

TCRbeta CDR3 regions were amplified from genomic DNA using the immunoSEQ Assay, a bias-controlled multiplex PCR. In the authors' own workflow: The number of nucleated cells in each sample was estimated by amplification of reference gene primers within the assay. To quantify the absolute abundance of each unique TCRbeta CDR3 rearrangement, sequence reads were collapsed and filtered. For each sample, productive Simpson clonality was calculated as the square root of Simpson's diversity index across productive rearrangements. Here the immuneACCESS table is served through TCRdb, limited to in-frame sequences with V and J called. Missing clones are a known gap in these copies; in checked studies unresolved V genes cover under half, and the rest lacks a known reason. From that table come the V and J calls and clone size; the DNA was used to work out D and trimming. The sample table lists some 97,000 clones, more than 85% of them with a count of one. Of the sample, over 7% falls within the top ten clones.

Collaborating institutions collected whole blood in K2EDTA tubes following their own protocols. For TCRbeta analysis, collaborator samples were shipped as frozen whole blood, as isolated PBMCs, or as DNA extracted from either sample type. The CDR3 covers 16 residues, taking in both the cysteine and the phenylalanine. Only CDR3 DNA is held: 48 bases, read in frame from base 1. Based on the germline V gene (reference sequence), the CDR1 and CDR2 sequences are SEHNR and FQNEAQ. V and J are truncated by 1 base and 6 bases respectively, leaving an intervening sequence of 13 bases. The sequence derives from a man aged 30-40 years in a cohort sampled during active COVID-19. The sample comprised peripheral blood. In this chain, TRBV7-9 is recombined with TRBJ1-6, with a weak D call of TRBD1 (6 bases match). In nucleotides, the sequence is TGTGCCAGCAGCTTAGAACCCGCCAGGGGTAATTCACCCCTCCACTTT. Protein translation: CASSLEPARGNSPLHF.